This TCR beta chain was identified during a study of T cells after yellow fever vaccination. Germline values: CDR1 ENHRY, CDR2 SYGVKD. The CDR3 length is 14 residues. The trim removed 6 bases at V and 4 bases at J, leaving 3 bases unmatched. TCRdb itself ran the 5' RACE reads through MiXCR, one entry per CDR3 protein. Here the sample spans around 600,000 distinct CDR3 sequences, roughly an eighth being singletons. The chain recombines TRBV10-3 with TRBJ1-5; 10 bases match TRBD1. The sequence derives from a man aged 30-40 years who received the YFV17D yellow fever vaccine. The starting material was PBMCs, obtained on the day of the yellow fever booster vaccination. CDR3 sequence (DNA): TGTGCCATCAGCGGGACAGGGGAAAATCAGCCCCAGCATTTT. It codes for CAISGTGENQPQHF.